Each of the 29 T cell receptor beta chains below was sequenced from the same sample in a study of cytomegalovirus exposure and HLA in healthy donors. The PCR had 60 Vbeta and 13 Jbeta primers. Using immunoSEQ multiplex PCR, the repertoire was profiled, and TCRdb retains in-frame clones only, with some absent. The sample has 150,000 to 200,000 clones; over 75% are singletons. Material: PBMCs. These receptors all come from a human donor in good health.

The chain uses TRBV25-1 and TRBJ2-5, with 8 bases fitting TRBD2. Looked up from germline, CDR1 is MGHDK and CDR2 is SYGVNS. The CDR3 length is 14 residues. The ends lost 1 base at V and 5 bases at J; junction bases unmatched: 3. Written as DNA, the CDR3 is TGTGCCAGCAGTGAATTCGGGGGGGTGGAGACCCAGTACTTC. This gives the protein CASSEFGGVETQYF. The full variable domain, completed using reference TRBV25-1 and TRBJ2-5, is EADIYQTPRYLVIGTGKKITLECSQTMGHDKMYWYQQDPGMELHLIHYSYGVNSTEKGDLSSESTVSRIRTEHFPLTLESARPSHTSQYLCASSEFGGVETQYFGPGTRLLVL.

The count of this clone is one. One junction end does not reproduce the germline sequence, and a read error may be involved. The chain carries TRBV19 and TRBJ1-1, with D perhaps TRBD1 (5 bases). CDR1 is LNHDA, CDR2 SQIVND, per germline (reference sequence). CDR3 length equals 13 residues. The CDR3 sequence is CASRIGVAEEAFF. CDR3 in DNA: TGTGCCAGTAGGATAGGGGTTGCGGAAGAAGCTTTCTTT.

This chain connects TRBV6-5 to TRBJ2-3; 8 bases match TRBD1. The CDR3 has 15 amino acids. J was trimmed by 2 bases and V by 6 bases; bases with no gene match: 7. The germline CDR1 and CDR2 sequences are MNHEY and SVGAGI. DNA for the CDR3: TGTGCCAGCAGCTATACAGGGGGGTACACAGATACGCAGTATTTT. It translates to CASSYTGGYTDTQYF.

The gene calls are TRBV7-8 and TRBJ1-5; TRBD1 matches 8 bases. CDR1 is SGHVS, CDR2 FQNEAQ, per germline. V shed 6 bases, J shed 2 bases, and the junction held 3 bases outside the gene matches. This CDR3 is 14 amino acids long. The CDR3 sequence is CASSPTGGNQPQHF. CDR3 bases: TGTGCCAGCAGTCCGACAGGGGGCAATCAGCCCCAGCATTTT.

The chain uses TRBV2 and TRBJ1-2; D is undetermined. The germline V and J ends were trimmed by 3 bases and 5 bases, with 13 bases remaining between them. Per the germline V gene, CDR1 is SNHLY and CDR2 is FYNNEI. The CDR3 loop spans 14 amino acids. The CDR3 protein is CASSDRYRVYGYTF. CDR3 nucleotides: TGTGCCAGCAGTGACCGATACCGGGTTTATGGCTACACCTTC.

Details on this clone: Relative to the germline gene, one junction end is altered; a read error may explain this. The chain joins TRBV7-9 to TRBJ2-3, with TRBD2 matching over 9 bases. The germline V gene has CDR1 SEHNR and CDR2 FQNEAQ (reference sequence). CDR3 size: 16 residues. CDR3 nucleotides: TGTTCCAGCAGCTTAGTCGGCGGGGGGGCCGCAGATACGCAGTATTTT. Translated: CSSSLVGGGAADTQYF.

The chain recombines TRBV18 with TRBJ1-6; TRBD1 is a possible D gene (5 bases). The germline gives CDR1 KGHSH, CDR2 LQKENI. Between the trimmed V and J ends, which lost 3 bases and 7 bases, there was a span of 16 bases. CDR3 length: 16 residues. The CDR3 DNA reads TGTGCCAGCTCACCGGGTTCCAGGGTGTACAATTCACCCCTCCACTTT. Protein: CASSPGSRVYNSPLHF.

Written as DNA, the CDR3 is TGCGCCAGCAGTGAACTAGCCGGAGCCGGGGAGCTGTTTTTT. Encoded protein: CASSELAGAGELFF. This chain connects TRBV10-1 to TRBJ2-2; D perhaps matches TRBD2 (6 bases). Germline CDR1 is WNHNN and CDR2 is SYGVQD (reference sequence). Trimming pared 3 bases from V and 6 bases from J, leaving 11 bases between. The CDR3 loop spans 14 amino acids.

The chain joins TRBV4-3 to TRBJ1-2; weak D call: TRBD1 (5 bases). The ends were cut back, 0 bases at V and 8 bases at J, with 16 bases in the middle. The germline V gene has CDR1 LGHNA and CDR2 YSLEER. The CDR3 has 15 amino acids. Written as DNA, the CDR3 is TGCGCCAGCAGCCAAGATGGTAGCGGGGCGCGGGGCTACACCTTC. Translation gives CASSQDGSGARGYTF.

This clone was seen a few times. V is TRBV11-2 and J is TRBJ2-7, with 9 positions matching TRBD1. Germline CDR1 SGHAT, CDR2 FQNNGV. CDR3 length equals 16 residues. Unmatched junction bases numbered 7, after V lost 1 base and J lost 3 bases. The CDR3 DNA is TGTGCCAGCAGCTTAGTGTCGTGGACAGGGGACTACGAGCAGTACTTC. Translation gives CASSLVSWTGDYEQYF.

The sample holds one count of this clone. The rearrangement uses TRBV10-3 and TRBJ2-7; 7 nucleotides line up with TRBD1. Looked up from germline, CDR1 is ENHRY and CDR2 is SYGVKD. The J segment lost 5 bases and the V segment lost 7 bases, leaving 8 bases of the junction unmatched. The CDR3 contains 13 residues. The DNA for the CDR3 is TGTGCCATCACCCCAGGGGGTCGCAACGAGCAGTACTTC. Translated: CAITPGGRNEQYF.

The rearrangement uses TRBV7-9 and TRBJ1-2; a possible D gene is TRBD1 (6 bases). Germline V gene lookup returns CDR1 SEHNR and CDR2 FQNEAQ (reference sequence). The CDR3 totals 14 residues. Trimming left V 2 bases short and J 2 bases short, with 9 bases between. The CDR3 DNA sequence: TGTGCCAGCAGCTTAACCCAGGGGAACTATGGCTACACCTTC. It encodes CASSLTQGNYGYTF.

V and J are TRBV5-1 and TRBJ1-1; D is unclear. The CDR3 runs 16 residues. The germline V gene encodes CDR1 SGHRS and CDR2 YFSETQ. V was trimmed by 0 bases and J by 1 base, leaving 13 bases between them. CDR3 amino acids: CASSLDPIGGNTEAFF. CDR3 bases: TGCGCCAGCAGCTTGGACCCGATCGGCGGGAACACTGAAGCTTTCTTT.

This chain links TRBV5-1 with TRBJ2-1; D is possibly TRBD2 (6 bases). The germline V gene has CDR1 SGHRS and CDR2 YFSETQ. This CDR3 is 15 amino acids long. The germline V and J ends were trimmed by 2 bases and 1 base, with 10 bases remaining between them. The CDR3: CASSFLADSYNEQFF. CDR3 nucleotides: TGCGCCAGCAGCTTCTTAGCGGATTCCTACAATGAGCAGTTCTTC.

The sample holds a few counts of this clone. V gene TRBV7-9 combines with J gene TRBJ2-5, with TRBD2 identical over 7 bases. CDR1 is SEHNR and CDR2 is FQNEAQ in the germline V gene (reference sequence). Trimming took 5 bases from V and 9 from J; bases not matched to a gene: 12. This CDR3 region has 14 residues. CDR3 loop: CASSKPGTILAQYF. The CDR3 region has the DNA TGTGCCAGCAGCAAGCCGGGGACTATACTAGCCCAGTACTTC.

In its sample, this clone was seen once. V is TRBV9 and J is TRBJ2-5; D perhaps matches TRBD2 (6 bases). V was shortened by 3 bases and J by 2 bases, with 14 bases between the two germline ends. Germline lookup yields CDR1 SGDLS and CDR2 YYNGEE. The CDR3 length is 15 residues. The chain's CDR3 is CASSAGVAEQETQYF. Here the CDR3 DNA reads TGTGCCAGCAGCGCCGGAGTAGCGGAGCAAGAGACCCAGTACTTC.

The CDR3 region is CATSRDRASSKNIQYF. CDR3 in DNA: TGTGCCACCAGCAGAGATCGGGCTAGCTCCAAAAACATTCAGTACTTC. The rearrangement uses TRBV15 and TRBJ2-4; TRBD2 is a possible D gene (5 bases). V was cut by 0 bases and J by 2 bases, with 11 bases left in between. The CDR3 spans 16 residues. Germline CDR1 reads LNHNV; CDR2 reads YYDKDF (reference sequence).

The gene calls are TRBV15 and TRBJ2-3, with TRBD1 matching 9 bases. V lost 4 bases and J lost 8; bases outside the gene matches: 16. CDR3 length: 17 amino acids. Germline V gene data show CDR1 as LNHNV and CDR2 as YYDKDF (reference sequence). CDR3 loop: CATSTRGGQGIIGTQYF. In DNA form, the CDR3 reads TGTGCCACCAGCACCAGGGGGGGACAGGGAATTATAGGTACGCAGTATTTT.

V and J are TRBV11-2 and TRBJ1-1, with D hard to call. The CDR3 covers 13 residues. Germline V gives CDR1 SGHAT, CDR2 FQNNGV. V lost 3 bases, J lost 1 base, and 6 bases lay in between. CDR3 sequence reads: CASSFSRNTEAFF. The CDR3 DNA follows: TGTGCCAGCAGCTTTTCCAGGAACACTGAAGCTTTCTTT.

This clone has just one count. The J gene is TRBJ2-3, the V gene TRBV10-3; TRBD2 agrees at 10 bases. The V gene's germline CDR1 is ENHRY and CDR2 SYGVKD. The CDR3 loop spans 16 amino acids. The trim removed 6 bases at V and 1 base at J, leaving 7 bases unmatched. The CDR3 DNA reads TGTGCCATCAGCCTCTTGAGCGGGGGGGGCACAGATACGCAGTATTTT. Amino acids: CAISLLSGGGTDTQYF.

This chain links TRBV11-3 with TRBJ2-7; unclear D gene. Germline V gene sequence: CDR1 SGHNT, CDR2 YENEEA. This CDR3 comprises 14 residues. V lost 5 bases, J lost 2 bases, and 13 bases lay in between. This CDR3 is CASSANLSPYEQYF. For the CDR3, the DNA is TGTGCCAGCAGCGCAAACTTATCCCCCTACGAGCAGTACTTC.

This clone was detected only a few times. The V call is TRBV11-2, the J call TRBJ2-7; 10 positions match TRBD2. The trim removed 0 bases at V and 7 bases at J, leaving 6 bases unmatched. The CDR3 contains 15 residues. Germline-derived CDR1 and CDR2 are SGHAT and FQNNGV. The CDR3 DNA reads TGTGCCAGCAGCTTAGATGCAGCGGGGGGGCAAGAGCAGTACTTC. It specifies CASSLDAAGGQEQYF.

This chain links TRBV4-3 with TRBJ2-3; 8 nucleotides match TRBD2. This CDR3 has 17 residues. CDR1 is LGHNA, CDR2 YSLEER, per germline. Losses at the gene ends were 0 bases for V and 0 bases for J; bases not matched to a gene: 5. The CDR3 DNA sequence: TGCGCCAGCAGCCAAGAGAAAGCGGGGGCAAGCACAGATACGCAGTATTTT. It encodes CASSQEKAGASTDTQYF.

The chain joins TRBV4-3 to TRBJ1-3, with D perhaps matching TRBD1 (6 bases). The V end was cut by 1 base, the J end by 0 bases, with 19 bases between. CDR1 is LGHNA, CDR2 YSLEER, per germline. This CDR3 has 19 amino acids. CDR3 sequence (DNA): TGCGCCAGCAGCCAAGTTGGGGGTCCTGGACAGCGCTCTGGAAACACCATATATTTT. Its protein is CASSQVGGPGQRSGNTIYF.

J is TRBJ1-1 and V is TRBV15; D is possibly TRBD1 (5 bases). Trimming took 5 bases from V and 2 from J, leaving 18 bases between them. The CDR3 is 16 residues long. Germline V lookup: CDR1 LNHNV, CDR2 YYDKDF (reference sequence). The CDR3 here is CATSVGVAGVNTEAFF. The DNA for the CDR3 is TGTGCCACCAGCGTCGGGGTCGCGGGGGTAAACACTGAAGCTTTCTTT.

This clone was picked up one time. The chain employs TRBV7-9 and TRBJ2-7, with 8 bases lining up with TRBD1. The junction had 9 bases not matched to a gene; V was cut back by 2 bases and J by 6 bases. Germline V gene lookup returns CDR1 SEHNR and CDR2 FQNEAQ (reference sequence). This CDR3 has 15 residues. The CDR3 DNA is TGTGCCAGCAGCTTACAAGACAGGGGCCTAAGCGAGCAGTACTTC. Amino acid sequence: CASSLQDRGLSEQYF.

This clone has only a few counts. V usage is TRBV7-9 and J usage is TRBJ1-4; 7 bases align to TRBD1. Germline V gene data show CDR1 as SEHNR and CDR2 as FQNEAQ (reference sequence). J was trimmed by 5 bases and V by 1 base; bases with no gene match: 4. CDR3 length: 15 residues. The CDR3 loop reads CASSLGDSTNEKLFF. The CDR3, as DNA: TGTGCCAGCAGCTTAGGGGACAGCACAAATGAAAAACTGTTTTTT.

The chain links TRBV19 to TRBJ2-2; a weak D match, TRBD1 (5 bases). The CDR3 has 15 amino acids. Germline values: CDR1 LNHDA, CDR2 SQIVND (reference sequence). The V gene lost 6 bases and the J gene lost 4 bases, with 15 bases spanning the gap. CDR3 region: CASSLGQGSTGELFF. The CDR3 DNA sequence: TGTGCCAGTAGCCTAGGGCAGGGCAGCACCGGGGAGCTGTTTTTT.

CDR3 in amino acids: CASSVGGGTDTQYF. DNA of the CDR3: TGTGCCAGCAGTGTAGGAGGGGGCACAGATACGCAGTATTTT. The V and J genes are TRBV2 and TRBJ2-3; D might be TRBD2 (6 bases). This CDR3 has 14 residues. Germline CDR1 reads SNHLY; CDR2 reads FYNNEI. Trimming pared 4 bases from V and 1 base from J, leaving 9 bases between.